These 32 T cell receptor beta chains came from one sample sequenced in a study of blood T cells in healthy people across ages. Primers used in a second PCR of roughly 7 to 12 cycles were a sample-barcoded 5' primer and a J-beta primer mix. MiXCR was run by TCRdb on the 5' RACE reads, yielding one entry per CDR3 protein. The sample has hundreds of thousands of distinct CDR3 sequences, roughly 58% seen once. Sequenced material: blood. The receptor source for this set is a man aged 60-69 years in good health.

CDR3 nucleotides: TGTGCCAGCAGTTCGGGACAGGTTGCTGAAAAACTGTTTTTT. This translates into CASSSGQVAEKLFF. The V and J genes are TRBV27 and TRBJ1-4; the match to TRBD1 covers 8 bases. In germline, CDR1 is MNHEY, CDR2 SMNVEV (reference sequence). V trimming: 4 bases; J trimming: 7 bases; junction bases outside the gene matches: 5. This CDR3 comprises 14 residues.

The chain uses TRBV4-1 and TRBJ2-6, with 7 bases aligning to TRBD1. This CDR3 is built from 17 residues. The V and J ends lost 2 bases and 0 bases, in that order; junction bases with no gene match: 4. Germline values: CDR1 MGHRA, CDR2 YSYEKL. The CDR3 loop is CASSQRTGLSGANVLTF. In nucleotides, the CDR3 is TGCGCCAGCAGCCAACGGACAGGCCTCTCTGGGGCCAACGTCCTGACTTTC.

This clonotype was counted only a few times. The CDR3 is CASSVGSVWDIQYF. Written as DNA, the CDR3 is TGTGCCAGCAGCGTAGGGTCAGTGTGGGACATTCAGTACTTC. This chain joins TRBV9 and TRBJ2-7, with D unresolved. The J call is doubtful: the DNA matches TRBJ2-4 better. This CDR3 has 14 amino acids. Germline V gene lookup returns CDR1 SGDLS and CDR2 YYNGEE.

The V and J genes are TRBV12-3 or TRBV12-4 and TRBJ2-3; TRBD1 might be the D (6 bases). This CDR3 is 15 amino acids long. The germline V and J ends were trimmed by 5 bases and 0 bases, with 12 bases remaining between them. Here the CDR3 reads CASSRDTTSTDTQYF. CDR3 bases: TGTGCCAGCAGTCGGGACACAACTAGCACAGATACGCAGTATTTT.

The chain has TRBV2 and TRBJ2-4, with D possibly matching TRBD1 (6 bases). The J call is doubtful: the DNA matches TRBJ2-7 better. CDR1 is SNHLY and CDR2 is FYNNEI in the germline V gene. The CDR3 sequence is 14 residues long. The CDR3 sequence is CASSLLGAPSEQYF. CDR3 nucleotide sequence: TGTGCCAGCAGTCTTCTGGGGGCTCCATCCGAGCAGTACTTC.

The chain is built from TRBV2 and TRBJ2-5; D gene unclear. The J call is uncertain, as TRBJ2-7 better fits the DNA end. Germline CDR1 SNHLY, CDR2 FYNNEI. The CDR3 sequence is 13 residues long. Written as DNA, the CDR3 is TGTGCCAGCAGGAAAGCCAGGAATGGCGAGCAGTACTTC. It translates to CASRKARNGEQYF.

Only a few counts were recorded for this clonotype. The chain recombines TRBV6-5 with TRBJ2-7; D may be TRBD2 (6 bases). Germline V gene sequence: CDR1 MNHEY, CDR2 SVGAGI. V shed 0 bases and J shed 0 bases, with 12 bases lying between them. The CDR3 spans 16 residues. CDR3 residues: CASSYSRDSSSYEQYF. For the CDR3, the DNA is TGTGCCAGCAGTTACTCAAGGGACTCAAGCTCCTACGAGCAGTACTTC.

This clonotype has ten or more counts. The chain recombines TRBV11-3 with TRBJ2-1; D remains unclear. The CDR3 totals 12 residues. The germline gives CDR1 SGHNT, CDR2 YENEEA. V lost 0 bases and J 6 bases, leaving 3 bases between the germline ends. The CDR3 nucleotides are TGTGCCAGCAGCTTAGATCTCAATGAGCAGTTCTTC. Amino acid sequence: CASSLDLNEQFF.

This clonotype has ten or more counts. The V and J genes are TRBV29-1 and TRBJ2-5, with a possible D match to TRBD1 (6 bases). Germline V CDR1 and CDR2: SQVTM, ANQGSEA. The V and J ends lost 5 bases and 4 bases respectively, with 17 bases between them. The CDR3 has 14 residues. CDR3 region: CSVLQGLRGETQYF. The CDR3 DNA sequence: TGCAGCGTTTTACAGGGTTTGAGGGGAGAGACCCAGTACTTC.

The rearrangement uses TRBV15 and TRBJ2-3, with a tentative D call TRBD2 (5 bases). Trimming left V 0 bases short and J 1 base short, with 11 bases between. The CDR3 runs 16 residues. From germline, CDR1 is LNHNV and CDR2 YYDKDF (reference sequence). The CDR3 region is CATSRDRRRGTDTQYF. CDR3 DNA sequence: TGTGCCACCAGCAGAGATCGCCGGCGGGGCACAGATACGCAGTATTTT.

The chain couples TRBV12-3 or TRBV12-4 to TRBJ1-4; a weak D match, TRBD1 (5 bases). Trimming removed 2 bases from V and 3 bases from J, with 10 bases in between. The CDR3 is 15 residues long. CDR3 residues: CASSLRDRANEKLFF. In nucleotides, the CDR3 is TGTGCCAGCAGTTTAAGGGACCGCGCTAATGAAAAACTGTTTTTT.

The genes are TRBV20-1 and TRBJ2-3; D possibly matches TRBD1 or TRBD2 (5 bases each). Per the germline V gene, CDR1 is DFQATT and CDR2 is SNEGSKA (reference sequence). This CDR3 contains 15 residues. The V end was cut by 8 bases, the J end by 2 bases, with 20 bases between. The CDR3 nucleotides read TGCAGTACCAGGGAGACCTCTTCCCCCACAGATACGCAGTATTTT. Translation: CSTRETSSPTDTQYF.

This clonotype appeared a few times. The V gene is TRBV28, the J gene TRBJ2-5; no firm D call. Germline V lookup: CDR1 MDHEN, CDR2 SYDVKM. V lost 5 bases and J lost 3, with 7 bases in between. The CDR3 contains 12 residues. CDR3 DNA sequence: TGTGCCAGCAGTGTCAGTGAAGAGACCCAGTACTTC. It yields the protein CASSVSEETQYF.

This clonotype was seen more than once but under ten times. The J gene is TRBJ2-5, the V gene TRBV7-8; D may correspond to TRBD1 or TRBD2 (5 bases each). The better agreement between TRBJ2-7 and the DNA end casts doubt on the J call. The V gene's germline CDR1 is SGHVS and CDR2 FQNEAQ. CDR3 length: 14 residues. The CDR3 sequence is CASSLTGTGYEQYF. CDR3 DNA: TGTGCCAGCAGCTTAACGGGGACCGGCTACGAGCAGTACTTC.

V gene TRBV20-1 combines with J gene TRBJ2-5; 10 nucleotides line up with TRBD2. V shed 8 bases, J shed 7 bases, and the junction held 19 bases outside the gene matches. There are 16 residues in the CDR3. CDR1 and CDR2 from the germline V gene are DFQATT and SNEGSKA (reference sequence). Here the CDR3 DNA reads TGCAGTACTCAACCTGGGCCAGCGGGGGGGTCAGGGACCCAGTACTTC. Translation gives CSTQPGPAGGSGTQYF.

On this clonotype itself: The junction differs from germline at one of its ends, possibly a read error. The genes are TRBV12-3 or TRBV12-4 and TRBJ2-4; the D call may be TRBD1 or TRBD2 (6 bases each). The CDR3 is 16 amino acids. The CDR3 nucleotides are TGTGTCAGCAGTTTCGAAGGGGGGCTTGGCAAAAACATTCAGTACTTC. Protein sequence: CVSSFEGGLGKNIQYF.

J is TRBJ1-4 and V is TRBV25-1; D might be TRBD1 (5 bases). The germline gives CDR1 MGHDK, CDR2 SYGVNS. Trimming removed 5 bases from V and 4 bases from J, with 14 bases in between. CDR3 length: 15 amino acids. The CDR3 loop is CASSSLGGINEKLFF. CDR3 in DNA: TGTGCCAGCAGTTCCCTGGGGGGGATTAATGAAAAACTGTTTTTT.

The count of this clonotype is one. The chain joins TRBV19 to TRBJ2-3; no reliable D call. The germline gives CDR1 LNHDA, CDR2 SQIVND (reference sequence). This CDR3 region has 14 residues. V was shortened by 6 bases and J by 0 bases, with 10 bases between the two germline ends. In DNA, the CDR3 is TGTGCCAGTAGACTCTCTTCTAGCACAGATACGCAGTATTTT. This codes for CASRLSSSTDTQYF.

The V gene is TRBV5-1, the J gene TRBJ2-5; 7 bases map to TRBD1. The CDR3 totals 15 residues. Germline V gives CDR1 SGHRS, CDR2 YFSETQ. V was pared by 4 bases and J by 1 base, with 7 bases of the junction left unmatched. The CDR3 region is CASSALQGPQETQYF. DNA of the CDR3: TGCGCCAGCAGCGCTTTACAGGGGCCCCAAGAGACCCAGTACTTC.

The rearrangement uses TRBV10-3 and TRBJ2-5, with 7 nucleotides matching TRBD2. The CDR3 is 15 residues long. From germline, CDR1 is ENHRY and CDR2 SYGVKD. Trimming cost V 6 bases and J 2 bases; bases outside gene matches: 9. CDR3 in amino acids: CAISPGAGGQETQYF. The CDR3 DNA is TGTGCCATCAGCCCCGGGGCCGGGGGGCAAGAGACCCAGTACTTC.

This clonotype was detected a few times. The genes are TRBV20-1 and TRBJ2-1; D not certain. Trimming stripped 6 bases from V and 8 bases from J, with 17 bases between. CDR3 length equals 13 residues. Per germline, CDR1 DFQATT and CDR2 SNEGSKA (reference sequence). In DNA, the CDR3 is TGCAGTGCCGACTCGGGTGGGCCAGATGAGCAGTTCTTC. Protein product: CSADSGGPDEQFF.

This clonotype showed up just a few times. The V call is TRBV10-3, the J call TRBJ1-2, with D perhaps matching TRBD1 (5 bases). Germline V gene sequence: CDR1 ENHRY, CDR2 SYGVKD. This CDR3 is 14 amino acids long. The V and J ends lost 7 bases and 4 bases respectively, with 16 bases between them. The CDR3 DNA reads TGTGCCATCACTCGGGACGTAACTTCCTATGGCTACACCTTC. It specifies CAITRDVTSYGYTF.

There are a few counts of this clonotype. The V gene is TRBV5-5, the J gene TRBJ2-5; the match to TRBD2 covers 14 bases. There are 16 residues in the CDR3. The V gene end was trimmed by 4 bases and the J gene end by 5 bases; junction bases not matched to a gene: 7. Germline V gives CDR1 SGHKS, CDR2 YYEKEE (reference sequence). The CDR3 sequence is CASSPGLAGARETQYF. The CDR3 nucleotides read TGTGCCAGCAGCCCGGGACTAGCGGGGGCCAGGGAGACCCAGTACTTC.

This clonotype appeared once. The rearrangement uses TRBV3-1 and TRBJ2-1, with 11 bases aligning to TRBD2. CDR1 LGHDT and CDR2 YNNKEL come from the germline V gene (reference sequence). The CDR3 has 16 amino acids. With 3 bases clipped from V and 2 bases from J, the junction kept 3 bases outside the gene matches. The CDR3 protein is CASSQTSGDPYNEQFF. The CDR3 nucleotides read TGTGCCAGCAGCCAGACTAGCGGGGACCCCTACAATGAGCAGTTCTTC.

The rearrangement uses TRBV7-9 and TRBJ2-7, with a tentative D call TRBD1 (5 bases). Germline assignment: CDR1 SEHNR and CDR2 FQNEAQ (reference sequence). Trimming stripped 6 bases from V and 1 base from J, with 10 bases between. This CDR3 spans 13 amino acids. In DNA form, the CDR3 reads TGTGCCAGCAGTAGACAGCCGTCCTACGAGCAGTACTTC. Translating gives CASSRQPSYEQYF.

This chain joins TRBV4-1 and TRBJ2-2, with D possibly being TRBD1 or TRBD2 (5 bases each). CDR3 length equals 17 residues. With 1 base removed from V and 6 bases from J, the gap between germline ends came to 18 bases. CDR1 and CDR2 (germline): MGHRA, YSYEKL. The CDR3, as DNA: TGCGCCAGCAGCCAAGGCCCGCCCGGGACCGTACCCGGGGAGCTGTTTTTT. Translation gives CASSQGPPGTVPGELFF.

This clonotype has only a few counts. This chain's CDR3 is CASSLATGGGDYGYTF. CDR3 DNA: TGTGCCAGCAGCTTAGCCACAGGGGGCGGTGACTATGGCTACACCTTC. The J gene is TRBJ1-2, the V gene TRBV7-9; 9 positions agree with TRBD1. Unmatched junction bases numbered 5, after V lost 0 bases and J lost 3 bases. CDR3 length: 16 amino acids. Germline CDR1 SEHNR, CDR2 FQNEAQ (reference sequence).

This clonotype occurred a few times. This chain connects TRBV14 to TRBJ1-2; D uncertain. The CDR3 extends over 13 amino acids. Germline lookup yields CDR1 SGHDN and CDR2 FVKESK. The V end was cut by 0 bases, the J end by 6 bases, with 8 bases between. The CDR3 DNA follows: TGTGCCAGCAGCCAAGATTGGGGTGATGGCTACACCTTC. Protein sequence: CASSQDWGDGYTF.

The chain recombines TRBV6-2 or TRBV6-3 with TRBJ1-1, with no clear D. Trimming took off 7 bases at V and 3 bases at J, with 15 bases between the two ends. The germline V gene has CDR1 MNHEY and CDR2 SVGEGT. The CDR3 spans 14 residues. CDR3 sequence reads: CASKWAGHDTEAFF. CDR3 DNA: TGTGCCAGCAAGTGGGCCGGGCATGACACTGAAGCTTTCTTT.

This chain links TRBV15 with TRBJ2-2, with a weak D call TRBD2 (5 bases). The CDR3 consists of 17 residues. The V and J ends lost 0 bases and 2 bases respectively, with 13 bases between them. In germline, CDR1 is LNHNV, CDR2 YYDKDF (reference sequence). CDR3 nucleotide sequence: TGTGCCACCAGCAGAGATTCGGGGAGACAAAACACCGGGGAGCTGTTTTTT. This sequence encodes CATSRDSGRQNTGELFF.

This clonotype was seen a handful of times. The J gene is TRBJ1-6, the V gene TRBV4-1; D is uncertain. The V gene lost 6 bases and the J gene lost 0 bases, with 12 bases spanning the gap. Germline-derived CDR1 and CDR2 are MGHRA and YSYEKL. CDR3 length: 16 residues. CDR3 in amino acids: CASRSDWSSYNSPLHF. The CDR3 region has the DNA TGCGCCAGCAGGTCTGACTGGAGCTCCTATAATTCACCCCTCCACTTT.

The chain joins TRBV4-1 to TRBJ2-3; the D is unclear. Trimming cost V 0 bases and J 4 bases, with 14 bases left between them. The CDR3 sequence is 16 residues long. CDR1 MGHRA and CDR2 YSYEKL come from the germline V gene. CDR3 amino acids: CASSQDHDQSADTQYF. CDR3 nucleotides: TGCGCCAGCAGCCAAGACCACGACCAGTCCGCAGATACGCAGTATTTT.